Listed below are T cell receptor beta chains from one sample, sequenced in a study of T-cell reconstitution after alpha-beta-depleted transplantation in children. MiXCR, applied by TCRdb to the PCR reads, yields one record per CDR3 protein. Altogether about 200,000 distinct CDR3 sequences are present, roughly 15% being singletons, with the ten largest covering about 13%. The source material was PBMCs from the stem cell graft donor, sampled from the stem cell graft. The receptors here all came from a human donor who donated a stem cell graft to a child with acute lymphoblastic leukemia. Both conserved end residues are part of each CDR3. The D gene is left open where the match is weak. Some rows have no size entry. The others give once, few or many, or a class for an expanded clone.

V gene	D gene	J gene	clone size	CDR3 DNA	CDR3 protein
TRBV7-2	NA	TRBJ2-3	NA	TGTGCCAGCAGTAACGACTATTTAAGCACAGATACGCAGTATTTT	CASSNDYLSTDTQYF
TRBV15	NA	TRBJ1-5	many	TGTGCCACCAGCACTTGGGAGGGACCTCAGCCCCAGCATTTT	CATSTWEGPQPQHF
TRBV6-1	NA	TRBJ1-4	many	TGTGCCAGCAGTGAAAGACAGCGAGAACTTTTTAATGAAAAACTGTTTTTT	CASSERQRELFNEKLFF
TRBV12-3/TRBV12-4	NA	TRBJ1-4	many	TGTGCCAGCAGTTTAGGGGGGTGGGGTGAAAAACTGTTTTTT	CASSLGGWGEKLFF
TRBV11-2	NA	TRBJ2-1	NA	TGTGCCAGCACCTATTTTGGGGACTTTGCCTACAATGAGCAGTTCTTC	CASTYFGDFAYNEQFF
TRBV28	NA	TRBJ1-2	many	TGTGCCAGCAGTTTTTGGGGGCGCCCGGACTATGGCTACACCTTC	CASSFWGRPDYGYTF
TRBV5-5	NA	TRBJ2-3	many	TGTGCCAGCAGCCCCGAGATAGCCCGACGTGGAGATACGCAGTATTTT	CASSPEIARRGDTQYF
TRBV20-1	TRBD2	TRBJ2-1	many	TGCAGTGCTAGAGACCCTAGCGGGAGGGCCGAAGTGTGGAAGAACAATGAGCAGTTCTTC	CSARDPSGRAEVWKNNEQFF
TRBV12-3/TRBV12-4	TRBD2	TRBJ2-1	many	TGTGCCAGCAGTTTGGCGGGAGGGTCAATTGAGCAGTTCTTC	CASSLAGGSIEQFF
TRBV7-9	NA	TRBJ2-3	many	TGTGCCAGCAGCTTACAAGCAGATACGCAGTATTTT	CASSLQADTQYF
TRBV7-8	TRBD2	TRBJ2-3	many	TGTGCCAGCAGCTATCGATATGCGGGAGTTGCAGATACGCAGTATTTT	CASSYRYAGVADTQYF
TRBV12-3/TRBV12-4	NA	TRBJ2-3	many	TGTGCCAGCAGACCCCCAGGAGGCGCAGATACGCAGTATTTT	CASRPPGGADTQYF
TRBV5-6	NA	TRBJ2-2	few	TGTGCCAGCAGCTTGTTAGTACAGGCCACCGGGGAGCTGTTTTTT	CASSLLVQATGELFF
TRBV10-3	NA	TRBJ1-2	many	TGTGCCATCAGTGAAGACACATACTATGGCTACACCTTC	CAISEDTYYGYTF
TRBV12-3/TRBV12-4	NA	TRBJ1-2	many	TGTGCCAGCAGTTTAACAGGCTCGGATGGCTACACCTTC	CASSLTGSDGYTF
TRBV28	NA	TRBJ1-2	few	TGTGCCAGCAGTTTAGGGGGTGGGTTACGGGGTGGCTACACCTTC	CASSLGGGLRGGYTF
TRBV20-1	NA	TRBJ2-7	many	TGCAGTGCTAGAGATGGCAAGGGGGGGGTCTACGAGCAGTACTTC	CSARDGKGGVYEQYF
TRBV7-9	TRBD1	TRBJ2-1	many	TGTGCCAGCAGCTTAGGACAGGGAACGGCACACAATGAGCAGTTCTTC	CASSLGQGTAHNEQFF
TRBV6-2/TRBV6-3	TRBD1	TRBJ1-2	many	TGTGCCAGCAGTTACTCTGTCGGCGGACAGGCGGGAGATGGCTACACCTTC	CASSYSVGGQAGDGYTF
TRBV5-1	TRBD2	TRBJ2-7	many	TGCGCCAGCAGCTTGCTGGGAGGGGTCTCCTACGAGCAGTACTTC	CASSLLGGVSYEQYF
TRBV29-1	TRBD1	TRBJ2-7	many	TGCAGCGTGGGGGGACCGGGACAGGGCTCCTACGAGCAGTACTTC	CSVGGPGQGSYEQYF
TRBV6-1	TRBD1	TRBJ1-5	many	TGTGCCAGCAGTCCCCTATTGACAGGGAACCAAGATCAGCCCCAGCATTTT	CASSPLLTGNQDQPQHF
TRBV7-8	TRBD1	TRBJ1-2	many	TGTGCCAGCAGCTTACAGGGGGCGCTTGGCTACACCTTC	CASSLQGALGYTF
TRBV6-1	NA	TRBJ1-2	many	TGTGCCAGCAGGGAACAGGCGGTAGATGGCTACACCTTC	CASREQAVDGYTF
TRBV29-1	TRBD1	TRBJ2-1	many	TGCAGTGCGGGACAGGGGCCCGATGAGCAGTTCTTC	CSAGQGPDEQFF
TRBV20-1	TRBD2	TRBJ2-7	many	TGCAGTGCTAGGAAGGGCGGGAGTGGGTACGAGCAGTACTTC	CSARKGGSGYEQYF
TRBV5-1	TRBD1	TRBJ1-2	NA	TGCGCCAGCAGCTTGGGACAGGGGGCGAAAGGCTACACCTTC	CASSLGQGAKGYTF
TRBV7-8	TRBD2	TRBJ2-1	NA	TGTGCCAGCAGCTTAGTCCCTACTTATCTAGCGGGGGATTACAATGAGCAGTTCTTC	CASSLVPTYLAGDYNEQFF
TRBV12-3/TRBV12-4	NA	TRBJ2-1	many	TGTGCCAGCAGTTTCCAAGGCGCGAATGAGCAGTTCTTC	CASSFQGANEQFF
TRBV5-1	NA	TRBJ2-2	NA	TGCGCCAGCAGCCCCCGACTATTGGCGACCGGGGAGCTGTTTTTT	CASSPRLLATGELFF
TRBV20-1	NA	TRBJ1-1	many	TGCAGTGCCACGAGGAGTAGGAACACTGAAGCTTTCTTT	CSATRSRNTEAFF
TRBV20-1	TRBD2	TRBJ2-5	NA	TGCAGTGCTAGAGGGACTAGCGGGAGGGGGGAAGAGACCCAGTACTTC	CSARGTSGRGEETQYF
TRBV5-1	NA	TRBJ1-6	many	TGCGCCAGCAGCTTCGGACGGGGTGGGAATTCACCCCTCCACTTT	CASSFGRGGNSPLHF
TRBV11-2	NA	TRBJ2-2	many	TGTGCCAGCAGCTTAGCCCAGGGGTCGATGGAGCTGTTTTTT	CASSLAQGSMELFF
TRBV29-1	NA	TRBJ2-2	many	TGCAGCGTTGATCCGGGGTCCCCCACCGGGGAGCTGTTTTTT	CSVDPGSPTGELFF
TRBV20-1	TRBD2	TRBJ2-1	NA	TGCAGTGCTAGAGATTCGCGGAGCGGGGGGAATGAGCAGTTCTTC	CSARDSRSGGNEQFF
TRBV19	TRBD2	TRBJ2-3	NA	TGTGCCAGTGGGAGGAGTGGCGGGAGCGGAGATACGCAGTATTTT	CASGRSGGSGDTQYF
TRBV20-1	TRBD2	TRBJ2-1	many	TGCAGTGCTTCTAGCGGGAGGGTTAATGAGCAGTTCTTC	CSASSGRVNEQFF
TRBV5-1	NA	TRBJ2-6	NA	TGCGCCAGCAGCTCCCTCGTATCGGGGGCGGACGGGGCCAACGTCCTGACTTTC	CASSSLVSGADGANVLTF
TRBV7-2	NA	TRBJ2-1	many	TGTGCCAGCAGCCCCAGGGTAACCAGGGTTCTCAGCTCCTACAATGAGCAGTTCTTC	CASSPRVTRVLSSYNEQFF
TRBV6-5	TRBD1	TRBJ2-1	few	TGTGCCAGCAGTTACTCCTCTGACAGGGGGAACAATGAGCAGTTCTTC	CASSYSSDRGNNEQFF
TRBV4-1	TRBD1	TRBJ2-1	many	TGCGCCAGCCGCAAGAGGCAGGGGGATGAGCAGTTCTTC	CASRKRQGDEQFF
TRBV11-3	TRBD2	TRBJ2-1	few	TGTGCCAGCAGCTTAGATGTCCTAGCGGGAGGGTACAATGAGCAGTTCTTC	CASSLDVLAGGYNEQFF
TRBV6-1	TRBD2	TRBJ2-3	many	TGTGCCAGCAGGAAACAGCGGGAGGGCCCGGCAGATACGCAGTATTTT	CASRKQREGPADTQYF